This paragraph covers one TCR beta chain sequence. Its antigen is as yet unknown. This sample is drawn from a study of cytomegalovirus exposure and HLA in healthy donors. The PCR was carried out with 60 Vbeta primers and 13 Jbeta primers. The table came from immunoSEQ multiplex PCR; TCRdb's copy has only in-frame clones and leaves some out. The sample yields 150,000 to 200,000 clones, 75% to 85% seen once. Broader study findings: In a later analysis, a missense DCLRE1C variant was linked to TCR beta V- and J-gene trimming. According to reports, the classifier identified cytomegalovirus status with high specificity and sensitivity.

The receptor comes from a woman in her 30s in good health and CMV-seronegative. The sequencing input was PBMCs.

The CDR3 DNA reads as TGCAGCGTTGCAGCGCCCGGCGAGCAGTACTTC. Residues: CSVAAPGEQYF. This rearrangement joins TRBV29-1 to TRBJ2-7; no clear D gene. The V end was cut by 4 bases, the J end by 6 bases, with 10 bases between. CDR3 size: 11 residues. Germline CDR1 SQVTM, CDR2 ANQGSEA.